The source of this T cell receptor (beta chain) is a study of T cell responses to AZD1222 COVID-19 vaccine. The CDR3 loop spans 13 amino acids. Trimming stripped 8 bases from V and 0 bases from J, with 8 bases between. Germline V gene sequence: CDR1 MNHEY, CDR2 SMNVEV (reference sequence). Measured with immunoSEQ multiplex PCR; TCRdb has only the in-frame clones, and not every one. This table has under 200,000 clones, roughly nine tenths appearing once. The J gene is TRBJ1-5, the V gene TRBV27; TRBD1 might be the D (6 bases). Source: peripheral blood, taken on day 0 of AZD1222 vaccination. The origin of this receptor is an adult in good health. The DNA for the CDR3 is TGTGCCAGCGCGACAGGTAGCAATCAGCCCCAGCATTTT. Translated: CASATGSNQPQHF.